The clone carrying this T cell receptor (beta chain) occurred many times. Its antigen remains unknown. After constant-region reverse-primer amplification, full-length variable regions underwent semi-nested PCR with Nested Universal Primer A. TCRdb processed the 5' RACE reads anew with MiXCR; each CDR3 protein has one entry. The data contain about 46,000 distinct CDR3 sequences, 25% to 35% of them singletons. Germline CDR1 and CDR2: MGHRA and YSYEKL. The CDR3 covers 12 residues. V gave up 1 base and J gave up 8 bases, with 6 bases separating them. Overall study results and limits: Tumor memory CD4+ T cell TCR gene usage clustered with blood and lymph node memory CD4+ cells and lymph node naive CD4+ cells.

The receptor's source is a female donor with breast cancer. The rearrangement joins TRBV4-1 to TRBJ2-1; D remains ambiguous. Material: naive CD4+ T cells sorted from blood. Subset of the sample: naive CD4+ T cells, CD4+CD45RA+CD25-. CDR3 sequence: CASSQAFDEQFF. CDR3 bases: TGCGCCAGCAGCCAAGCTTTCGATGAGCAGTTCTTC.